This T cell receptor beta chain stems from a study of CD8 T cells in ankylosing spondylitis. TCRdb passed the 5' RACE reads through MiXCR, listing each CDR3 protein once. In the table there are 36,000 or so distinct CDR3 sequences, around 6.2% of which are singletons. Trimming stripped 6 bases from V and 7 bases from J, with 22 bases between. The CDR3 loop spans 15 amino acids. In germline, CDR1 is DFQATT, CDR2 SNEGSKA (reference sequence). This clonotype was seen repeatedly, ten times or more. Its antigen remains unknown. Study-wide results and caveats: What appeared characteristic of ankylosing spondylitis blood was a TCR beta motif of eight highly homologous variants. Within peripheral blood, clones linked to disease were CD8+ and relatively rare.

The chain uses TRBV20-1 and TRBJ2-1; D remains unclear. Material for sequencing was blood, either unsorted or a sorted T cell fraction (not recorded which). This clonotype was sampled from a male donor with ankylosing spondylitis or in good health (not recorded which). Here the CDR3 DNA reads TGCAGTGCCCTAGTTCGTAGGCGCACGCCGAATGAGCAGTTCTTC. Its protein is CSALVRRRTPNEQFF.